This T cell receptor beta chain was recovered during a study of T cells after yellow fever vaccination. General study points: There was a small share of clonotypes that showed up in both the CD4 and CD8 compartments.

V gave up 5 bases and J gave up 1 base; unmatched junction bases: 5. CDR1 and CDR2 (germline): SGHRS, YFSETQ. This CDR3 is 14 amino acids long. TCRdb recomputed calls from the 5' RACE reads with MiXCR, one row per CDR3 protein. Among just under 600,000 distinct CDR3 sequences listed, 13% were seen once. This clonotype was seen a few times. Antigen unknown. The receptor was derived from a young man who received the YFV17D yellow fever vaccine. The sample consisted of PBMCs, taken on the day of the yellow fever booster vaccination. The rearrangement joins TRBV5-1 to TRBJ2-5; 7 bases fit TRBD1. The CDR3, as DNA: TGCGCCAGCAGTGAACAGGGGATCCAAGAGACCCAGTACTTC. Translating it yields CASSEQGIQETQYF. The entire variable domain, with the rest obtained from reference TRBV5-1 and TRBJ2-5, is as follows: KAGVTQTPRYLIKTRGQQVTLSCSPISGHRSVSWYQQTPGQGLQFLFEYFSETQRNKGNFPGRFSGRQFSNSRSEMNVSTLELGDSALYLCASSEQGIQETQYFGPGTRLLVL.